A single sample gave rise to the 13 T cell receptor beta chains below, sequenced in a study of shared clonotypes between healthy human individuals. Sequencing used immunoSEQ multiplex PCR; TCRdb keeps in-frame clones, though not all of them. The table has roughly 2.4 million clones, around 95% seen once. Material for sequencing was naive CD4+ T cells sorted from blood. Subset given: CD45RA+ positively selected. These receptors were taken from a man aged 18 to 29 in good health.

The genes are TRBV28 and TRBJ1-2; the D gene is possibly TRBD1 (5 bases). The CDR3 extends over 14 amino acids. The V and J ends lost 7 bases and 8 bases respectively, with 20 bases between them. Germline CDR1 reads MDHEN; CDR2 reads SYDVKM. CDR3 sequence reads: CASKVSGTRRGYTF. CDR3 sequence (DNA): TGTGCCAGCAAAGTTTCCGGGACCCGGAGGGGCTACACCTTC.

This clone was observed once. The gene calls are TRBV10-3 and TRBJ1-3, with D unclear. The V end lost 5 bases, the J end lost 0 bases, and 5 bases lay between the germline ends. Per germline, CDR1 ENHRY and CDR2 SYGVKD. The CDR3 is 13 amino acids. Written as DNA, the CDR3 is TGTGCCATCAGTACAGCCTCTGGAAACACCATATATTTT. Its translation is CAISTASGNTIYF.

The chain combines TRBV6-5 with TRBJ2-7; 7 bases map to TRBD1. CDR1 is MNHEY, CDR2 SVGAGI, per germline. The CDR3 extends over 15 amino acids. Trimming at V came to 0 bases and at J to 0 bases, leaving 2 bases not matched to a gene. The CDR3 DNA sequence: TGTGCCAGCAGTTACTCAGGGGGCCGCTCCTACGAGCAGTACTTC. This translates into CASSYSGGRSYEQYF.

The chain combines TRBV7-2 with TRBJ2-3; no reliable D call. Germline V gene sequence: CDR1 SGHTA, CDR2 FQGNSA. V gave up 1 base and J gave up 2 bases, with 7 bases separating them. The CDR3 is 14 amino acids. This CDR3 is CASSLVWDTDTQYF. Written as DNA, the CDR3 is TGTGCCAGCAGCTTAGTCTGGGACACAGATACGCAGTATTTT.

The gene calls are TRBV14 and TRBJ2-7; D unresolved. V gave up 0 bases and J gave up 5 bases, with 11 bases separating them. The CDR3 runs 14 residues. Germline V gene data show CDR1 as SGHDN and CDR2 as FVKESK. The CDR3 DNA follows: TGTGCCAGCAGCCAAGATCCGACATTCCACGAGCAGTACTTC. Residues: CASSQDPTFHEQYF.

As concerns this clone: At the DNA level, this CDR3 is encoded by other sequences in the same sample as well. The chain is built from TRBV11-2 and TRBJ2-7; D is uncertain. Per the germline V gene, CDR1 is SGHAT and CDR2 is FQNNGV. The CDR3 runs to 13 residues. Trimming took 4 bases from V and 1 from J, leaving 8 bases between them. CDR3 in DNA: TGTGCCAGCAGCTCTGACCGTTCCTACGAGCAGTACTTC. It codes for CASSSDRSYEQYF.

The rearrangement links TRBV10-3 to TRBJ2-3, with no clear D. V lost 5 bases, J lost 5 bases, and 8 bases lay in between. The CDR3 extends over 12 amino acids. CDR1 ENHRY and CDR2 SYGVKD come from the germline V gene. The CDR3 is CAISLKEDTQYF. CDR3 DNA sequence: TGTGCCATCAGTTTGAAGGAAGATACGCAGTATTTT.

J is TRBJ1-2 and V is TRBV9; unclear D gene. V was trimmed by 3 bases and J by 2 bases, leaving 11 bases between them. Germline-derived CDR1 and CDR2 are SGDLS and YYNGEE. This CDR3 has 14 residues. CDR3 DNA sequence: TGTGCCAGCAGCGCCCCGGGCCGAAACTATGGCTACACCTTC. This sequence encodes CASSAPGRNYGYTF.

The gene calls are TRBV27 and TRBJ2-7; 7 bases are shared with TRBD2. The V gene's germline CDR1 is MNHEY and CDR2 SMNVEV (reference sequence). The CDR3 consists of 14 residues. V dropped 0 bases and J dropped 5; count of bases not matched to a gene: 4. The CDR3 here is CASSLSWEGHEQYF. CDR3 sequence (DNA): TGTGCCAGCAGTTTATCGTGGGAGGGCCACGAGCAGTACTTC.

The CDR3 sequence: CASSLLDRGPYEQYF. In DNA form, the CDR3 reads TGTGCCAGCAGTTTACTCGACAGGGGGCCCTACGAGCAGTACTTC. The V call is TRBV27, the J call TRBJ2-7, with 10 positions matching TRBD1. V shed 2 bases and J 2 bases; nucleotides not matched to a gene: 3. Germline CDR1 MNHEY, CDR2 SMNVEV (reference sequence). The CDR3 has 15 residues.

The chain has TRBV7-6 and TRBJ2-7; perhaps D is TRBD1 or TRBD2 (5 bases each). The CDR3 runs 16 residues. V was cut by 2 bases and J by 0 bases, with 14 bases left in between. Germline V lookup: CDR1 SGHVS, CDR2 FNYEAQ. CDR3 in DNA: TGTGCCAGCAGCTTACCCTGGGGACGGAACTCCTACGAGCAGTACTTC. This encodes CASSLPWGRNSYEQYF.

The V gene is TRBV5-4, the J gene TRBJ2-3, with no clear D. Trimming stripped 5 bases from V and 1 base from J, with 11 bases between. The CDR3 is made up of 14 amino acids. CDR1 is SGHNT and CDR2 is YYREEE in the germline V gene (reference sequence). The CDR3 sequence: CASSGGDRTDTQYF. CDR3 nucleotides: TGTGCCAGCAGTGGTGGGGATCGCACAGATACGCAGTATTTT.

The CDR3 protein is CASSFEGTRQETQYF. The CDR3 bases are TGCGCCAGCAGCTTTGAAGGGACAAGACAAGAGACCCAGTACTTC. The chain couples TRBV5-1 to TRBJ2-5; D is perhaps TRBD1 (6 bases). The CDR3 runs to 15 residues. CDR1 is SGHRS and CDR2 is YFSETQ in the germline V gene. With 2 bases removed from V and 2 bases from J, the gap between germline ends came to 13 bases.